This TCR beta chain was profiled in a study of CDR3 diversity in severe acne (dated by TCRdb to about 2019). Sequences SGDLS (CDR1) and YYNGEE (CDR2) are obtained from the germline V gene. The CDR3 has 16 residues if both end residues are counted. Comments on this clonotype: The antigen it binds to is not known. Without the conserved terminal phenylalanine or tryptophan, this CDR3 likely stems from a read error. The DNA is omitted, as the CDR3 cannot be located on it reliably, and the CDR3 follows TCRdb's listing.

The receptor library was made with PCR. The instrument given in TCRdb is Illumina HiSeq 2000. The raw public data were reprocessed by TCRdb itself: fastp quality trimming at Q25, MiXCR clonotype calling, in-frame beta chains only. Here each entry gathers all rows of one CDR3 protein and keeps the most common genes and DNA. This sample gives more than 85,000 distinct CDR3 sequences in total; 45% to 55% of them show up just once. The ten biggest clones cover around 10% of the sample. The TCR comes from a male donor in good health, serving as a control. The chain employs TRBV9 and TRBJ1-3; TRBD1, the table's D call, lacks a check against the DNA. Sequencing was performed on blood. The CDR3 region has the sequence CASSPTTTGYGNTLYP.